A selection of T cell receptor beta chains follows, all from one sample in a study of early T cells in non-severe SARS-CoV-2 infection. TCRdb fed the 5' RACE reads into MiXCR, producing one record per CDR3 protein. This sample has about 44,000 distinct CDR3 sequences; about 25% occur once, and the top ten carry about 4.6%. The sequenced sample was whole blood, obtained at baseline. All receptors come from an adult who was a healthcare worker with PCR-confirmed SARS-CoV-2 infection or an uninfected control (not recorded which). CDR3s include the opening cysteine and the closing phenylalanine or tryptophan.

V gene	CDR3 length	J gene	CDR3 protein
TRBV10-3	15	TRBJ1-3	CAISESQGSGNTIYF
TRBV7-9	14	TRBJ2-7	CASSLNKGTYEQYF
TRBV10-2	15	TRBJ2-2	CASSESQGGRGELFF
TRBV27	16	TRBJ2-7	CASSLKAGTRTYEQYF
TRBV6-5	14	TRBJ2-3	CASLSASGTDTQYF
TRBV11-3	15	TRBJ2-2	CASSRQGPATGELFF
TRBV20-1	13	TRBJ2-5	CSARDGRKETQYF
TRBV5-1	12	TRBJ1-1	CASRKGGTEAFF
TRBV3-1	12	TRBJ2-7	CASSAHSYEQYF
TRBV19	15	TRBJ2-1	CASSMVRVSYNEQFF
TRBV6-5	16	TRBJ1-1	CASSLPDRAGYTEAFF
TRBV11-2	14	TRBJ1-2	CASSLGDSSYGYTF
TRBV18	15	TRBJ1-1	CASSSEGDRYTEAFF
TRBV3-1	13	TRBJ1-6	CASSQSSPSPLHF
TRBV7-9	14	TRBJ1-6	CASSPRGADSPLHF
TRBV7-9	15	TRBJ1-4	CASSRGQGNNEKLFF
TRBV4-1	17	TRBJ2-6	CASSPLMGRTGANVLTF
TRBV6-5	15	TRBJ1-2	CASRNSAGTGMSYTF
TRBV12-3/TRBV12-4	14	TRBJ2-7	CASSPAVGVYEQYF